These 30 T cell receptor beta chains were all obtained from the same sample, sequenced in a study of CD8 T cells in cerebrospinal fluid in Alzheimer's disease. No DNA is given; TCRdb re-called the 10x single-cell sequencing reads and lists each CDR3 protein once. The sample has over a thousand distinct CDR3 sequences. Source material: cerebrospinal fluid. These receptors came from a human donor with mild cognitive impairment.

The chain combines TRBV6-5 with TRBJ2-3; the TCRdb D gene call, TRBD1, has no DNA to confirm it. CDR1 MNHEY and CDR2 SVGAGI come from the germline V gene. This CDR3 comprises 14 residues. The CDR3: CASSYGTGGDTQYF.

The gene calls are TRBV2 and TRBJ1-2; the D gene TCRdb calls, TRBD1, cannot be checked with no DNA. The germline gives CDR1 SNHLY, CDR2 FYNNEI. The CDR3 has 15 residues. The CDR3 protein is CASREQGASNYGYTF.

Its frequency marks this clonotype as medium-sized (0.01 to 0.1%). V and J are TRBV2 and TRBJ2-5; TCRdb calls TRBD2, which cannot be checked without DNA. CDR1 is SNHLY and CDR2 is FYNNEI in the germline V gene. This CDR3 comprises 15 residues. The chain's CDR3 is CASSRPGLAEETQYF. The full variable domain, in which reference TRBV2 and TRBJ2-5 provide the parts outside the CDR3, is EPEVTQTPSHQVTQMGQEVILRCVPISNHLYFYWYRQILGQKVEFLVSFYNNEISEKSEIFDDQFSVERPDGSNFTLKIRSTKLEDSAMYFCASSRPGLAEETQYFGPGTRLLVL.

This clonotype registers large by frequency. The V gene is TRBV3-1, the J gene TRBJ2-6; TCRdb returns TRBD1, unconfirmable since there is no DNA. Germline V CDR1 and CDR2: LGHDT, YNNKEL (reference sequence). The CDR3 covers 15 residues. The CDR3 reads CASSPTGSGANVLTF.

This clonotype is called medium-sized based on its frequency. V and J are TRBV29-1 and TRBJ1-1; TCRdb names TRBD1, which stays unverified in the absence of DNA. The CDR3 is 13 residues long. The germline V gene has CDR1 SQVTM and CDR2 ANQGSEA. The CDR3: CSVDSGANTEAFF.

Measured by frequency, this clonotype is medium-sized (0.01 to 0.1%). The CDR3 sequence is CASSLNSGYGNTIYF. This chain uses TRBV7-3 with TRBJ1-3. The CDR3 totals 15 residues. CDR1 SGHTA and CDR2 FQGTGA come from the germline V gene.

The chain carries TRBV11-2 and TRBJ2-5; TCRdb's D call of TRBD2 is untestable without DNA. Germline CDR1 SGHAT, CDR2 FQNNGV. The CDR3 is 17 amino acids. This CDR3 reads CASSFPGLAGGRETQYF.

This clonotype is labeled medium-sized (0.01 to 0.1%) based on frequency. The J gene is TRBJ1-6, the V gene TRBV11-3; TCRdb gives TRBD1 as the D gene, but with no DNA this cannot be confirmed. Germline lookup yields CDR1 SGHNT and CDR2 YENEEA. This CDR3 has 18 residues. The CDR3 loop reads CASSLDSGQVGPSSPLHF.

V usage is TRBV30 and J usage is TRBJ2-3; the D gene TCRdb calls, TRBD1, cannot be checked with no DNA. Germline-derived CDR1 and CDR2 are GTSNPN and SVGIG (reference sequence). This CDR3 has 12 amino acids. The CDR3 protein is CAWSRGTDTQYF.

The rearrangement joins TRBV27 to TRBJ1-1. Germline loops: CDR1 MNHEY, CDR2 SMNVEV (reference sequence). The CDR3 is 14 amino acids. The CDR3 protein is CASSHGGANTEAFF.

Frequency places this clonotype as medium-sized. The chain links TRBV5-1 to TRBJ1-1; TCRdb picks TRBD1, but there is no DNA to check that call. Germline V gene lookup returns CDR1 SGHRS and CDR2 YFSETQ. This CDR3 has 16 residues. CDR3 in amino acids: CASSGMGVSANTEAFF.

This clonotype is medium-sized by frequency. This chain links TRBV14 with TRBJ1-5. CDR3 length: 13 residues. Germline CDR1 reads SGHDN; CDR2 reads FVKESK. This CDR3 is CASSQSTNQPQHF.

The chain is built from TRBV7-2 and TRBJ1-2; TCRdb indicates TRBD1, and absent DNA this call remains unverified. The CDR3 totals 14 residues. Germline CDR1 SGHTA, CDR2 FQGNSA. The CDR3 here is CASSYRGGRDGYTF.

CDR3 amino acids: CASSERSRRDSPLHF. The chain employs TRBV6-4 and TRBJ1-6. There are 15 residues in the CDR3. Germline loops: CDR1 MRHNA, CDR2 SNTAGT.

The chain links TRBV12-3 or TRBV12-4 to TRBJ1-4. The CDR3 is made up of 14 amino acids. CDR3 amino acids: CASSLRQLNEKLFF.

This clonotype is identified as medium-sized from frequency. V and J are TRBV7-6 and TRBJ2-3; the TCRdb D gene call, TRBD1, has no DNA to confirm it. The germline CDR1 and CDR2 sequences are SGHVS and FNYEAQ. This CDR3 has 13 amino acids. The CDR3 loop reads CASSPGGTDTQYF.

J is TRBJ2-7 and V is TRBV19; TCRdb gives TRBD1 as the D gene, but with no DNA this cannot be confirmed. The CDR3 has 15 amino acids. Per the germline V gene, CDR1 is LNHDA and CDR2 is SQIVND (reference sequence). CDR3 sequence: CASSIGMDRTYEQYF.

The CDR3: CAWSVLKTRNRDRNSPLHF. This chain connects TRBV30 to TRBJ1-6; TCRdb reports TRBD1, a call that lacks DNA to check it against. CDR1 and CDR2 (germline): GTSNPN, SVGIG (reference sequence). This CDR3 comprises 19 residues.

CDR3 region: CASSEGNTIYF. The chain couples TRBV19 to TRBJ1-3. Germline CDR1 is LNHDA and CDR2 is SQIVND (reference sequence). The CDR3 is 11 residues long.

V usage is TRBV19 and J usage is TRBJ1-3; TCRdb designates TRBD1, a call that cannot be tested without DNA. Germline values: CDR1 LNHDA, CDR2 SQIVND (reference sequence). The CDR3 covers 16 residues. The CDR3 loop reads CASSIADSNTGNTIYF.

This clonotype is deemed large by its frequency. This CDR3 is CASSYPRDHGYTF. The rearrangement joins TRBV6-2 or TRBV6-3 to TRBJ1-2; the TRBD1 assignment by TCRdb is unverifiable without DNA. Germline CDR1 and CDR2: MNHEY and SVGEGT. There are 13 residues in the CDR3.

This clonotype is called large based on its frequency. The CDR3 sequence: CASIVSGDRGYEQYF. The gene calls are TRBV12-3 or TRBV12-4 and TRBJ2-7; TCRdb lists TRBD1, though no DNA is available to test this call. The CDR3 runs 15 residues.

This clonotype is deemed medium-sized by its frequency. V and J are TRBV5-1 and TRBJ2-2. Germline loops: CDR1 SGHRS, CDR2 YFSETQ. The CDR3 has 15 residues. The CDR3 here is CASSQAGMNTGELFF.

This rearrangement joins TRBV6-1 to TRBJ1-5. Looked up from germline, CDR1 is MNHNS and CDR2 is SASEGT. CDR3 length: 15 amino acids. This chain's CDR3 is CASSSGTSFSEPQHF.

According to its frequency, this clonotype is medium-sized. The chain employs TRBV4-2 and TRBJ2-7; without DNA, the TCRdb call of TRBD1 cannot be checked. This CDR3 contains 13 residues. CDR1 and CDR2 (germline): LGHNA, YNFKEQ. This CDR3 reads CASSQGRDSEQYF.

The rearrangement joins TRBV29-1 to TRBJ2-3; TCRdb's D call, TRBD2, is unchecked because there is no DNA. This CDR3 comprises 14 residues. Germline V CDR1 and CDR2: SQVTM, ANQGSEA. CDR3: CSVGSGSITDTQYF.

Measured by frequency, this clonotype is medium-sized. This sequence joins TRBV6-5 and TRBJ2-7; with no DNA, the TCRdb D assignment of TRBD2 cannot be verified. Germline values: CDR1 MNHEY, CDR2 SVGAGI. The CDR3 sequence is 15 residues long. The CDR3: CASSPYRTSSYEQYF.

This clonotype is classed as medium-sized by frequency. The CDR3 spells CASSLFRGAAYEQYF. The chain carries TRBV5-6 and TRBJ2-7; TCRdb proposes TRBD2, but this gene call is untestable without DNA. CDR1 is SGHDT and CDR2 is YYEEEE in the germline V gene. The CDR3 loop spans 15 amino acids.

The CDR3 sequence: CASTTAGRGGYTF. The chain joins TRBV27 to TRBJ1-2. CDR3 length: 13 residues. Germline lookup yields CDR1 MNHEY and CDR2 SMNVEV (reference sequence).

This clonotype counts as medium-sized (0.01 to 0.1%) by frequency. The chain's CDR3 is CASSPQIGSVNEQFF. The rearrangement uses TRBV7-3 and TRBJ2-1. The germline V gene encodes CDR1 SGHTA and CDR2 FQGTGA. This CDR3 comprises 15 residues.